This T cell receptor beta chain stems from a study of PD-L1 blockade in urothelial cancer. Turning to the study itself: Patients had been given 0 to 3 earlier chemotherapy regimens. Samples came from 3 weeks, at the second dose, and 6 weeks into treatment.

This CDR3 region has 17 residues. V was pared by 4 bases and J by 3 bases, with 19 bases between. Looked up from germline, CDR1 is SGHTA and CDR2 is FQGTGA. This clone has a single count. As for time point: peripheral blood 6 weeks after treatment start. Some clones are missing from TCRdb's copy, which holds only in-frame ones; the method was immunoSEQ multiplex PCR. The data contain more than 90,000 clones, approximately 89% of them seen just once; the ten biggest clones take up approximately 3.8%. The receptor was derived from a man in his fifties or sixties with urothelial cancer. V is TRBV7-3 and J is TRBJ2-1; D might be TRBD2 (7 bases). The material sequenced was PBMCs, taken around atezolizumab (anti-PD-L1) treatment. The CDR3 reads CASSSRGQGRGYNEQFF. Written as DNA, the CDR3 is TGTGCCAGCAGCTCAAGGGGTCAGGGGAGGGGCTACAATGAGCAGTTCTTC. Complete variable domain (other parts from reference TRBV7-3 and TRBJ2-1): GAGVSQTPSNKVTEKGKYVELRCDPISGHTALYWYRQSLGQGPEFLIYFQGTGAADDSGLPNDRFFAVRPEGSVSTLKIQRTERGDSAVYLCASSSRGQGRGYNEQFFGPGTRLTVL.